This T cell receptor (beta chain) was sequenced for a study of blood T cell repertoires in COVID-19. Profiling relied on immunoSEQ multiplex PCR, and the TCRdb table lists in-frame clones only, not all of them. The data hold 330,000 or so clones, with more than 85% observed a single time. J gave up 0 bases and V 0 bases, and 4 bases lay outside the gene matches. The CDR3 covers 17 residues. V usage is TRBV5-3 and J usage is TRBJ2-2; 8 nucleotides align to TRBD1. TRBV5-3 is an ORF, and what it does is uncertain. Sequenced material: PBMCs or T cells enriched from blood (not recorded which). The TCR originated in a woman aged 25 to 45 who had recovered from COVID-19. The CDR3 loop reads CARSLAEDRANTGELFF. The CDR3 bases are TGTGCCAGAAGCTTGGCCGAGGACAGGGCGAACACCGGGGAGCTGTTTTTT.